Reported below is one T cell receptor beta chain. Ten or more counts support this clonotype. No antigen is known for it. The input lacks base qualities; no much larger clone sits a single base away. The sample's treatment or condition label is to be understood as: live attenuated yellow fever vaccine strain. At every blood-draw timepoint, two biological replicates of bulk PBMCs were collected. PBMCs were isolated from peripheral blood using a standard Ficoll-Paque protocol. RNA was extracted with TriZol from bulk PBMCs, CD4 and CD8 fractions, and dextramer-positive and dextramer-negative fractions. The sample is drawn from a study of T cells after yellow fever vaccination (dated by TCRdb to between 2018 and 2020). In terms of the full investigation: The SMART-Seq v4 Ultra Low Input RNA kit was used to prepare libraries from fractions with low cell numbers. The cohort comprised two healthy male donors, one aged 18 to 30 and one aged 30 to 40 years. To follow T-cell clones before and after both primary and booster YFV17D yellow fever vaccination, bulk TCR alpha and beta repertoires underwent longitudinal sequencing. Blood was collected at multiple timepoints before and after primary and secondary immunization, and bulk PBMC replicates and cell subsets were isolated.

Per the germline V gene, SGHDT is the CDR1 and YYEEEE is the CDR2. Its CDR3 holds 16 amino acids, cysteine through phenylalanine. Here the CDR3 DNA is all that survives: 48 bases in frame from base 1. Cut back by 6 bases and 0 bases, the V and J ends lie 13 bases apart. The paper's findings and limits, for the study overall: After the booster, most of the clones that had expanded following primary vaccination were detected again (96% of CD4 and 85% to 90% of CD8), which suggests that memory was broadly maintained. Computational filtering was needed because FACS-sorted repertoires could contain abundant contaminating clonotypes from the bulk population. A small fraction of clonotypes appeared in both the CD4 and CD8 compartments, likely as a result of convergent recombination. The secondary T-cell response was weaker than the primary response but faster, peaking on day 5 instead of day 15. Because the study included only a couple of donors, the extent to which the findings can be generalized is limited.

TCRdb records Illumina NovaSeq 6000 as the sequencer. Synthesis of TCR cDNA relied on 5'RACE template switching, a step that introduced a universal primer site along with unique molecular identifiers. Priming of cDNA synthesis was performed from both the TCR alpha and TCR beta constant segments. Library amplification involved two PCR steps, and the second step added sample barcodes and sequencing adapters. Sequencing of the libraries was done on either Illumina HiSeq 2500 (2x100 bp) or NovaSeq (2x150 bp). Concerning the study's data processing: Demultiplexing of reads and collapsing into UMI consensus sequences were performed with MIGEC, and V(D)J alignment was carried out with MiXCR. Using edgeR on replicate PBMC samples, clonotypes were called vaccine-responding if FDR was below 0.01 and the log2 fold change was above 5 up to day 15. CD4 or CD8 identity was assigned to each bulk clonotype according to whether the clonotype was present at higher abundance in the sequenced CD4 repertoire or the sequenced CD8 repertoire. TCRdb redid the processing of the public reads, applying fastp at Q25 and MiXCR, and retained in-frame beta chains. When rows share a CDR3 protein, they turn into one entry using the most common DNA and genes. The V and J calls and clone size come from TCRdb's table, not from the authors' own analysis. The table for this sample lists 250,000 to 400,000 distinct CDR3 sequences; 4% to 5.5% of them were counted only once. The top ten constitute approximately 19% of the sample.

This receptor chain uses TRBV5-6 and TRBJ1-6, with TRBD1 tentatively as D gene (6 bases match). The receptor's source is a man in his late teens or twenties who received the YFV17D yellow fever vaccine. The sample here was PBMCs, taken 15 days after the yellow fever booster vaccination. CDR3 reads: CASNRRGTSYNSPLHF. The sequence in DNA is TGTGCCAGCAACCGCAGGGGTACCTCCTATAATTCACCCCTCCACTTT.